The 20 T cell receptor beta chains below all came from one sample that was sequenced in a study of kidney transplant recipient with SARS-CoV-2 infection (dated by TCRdb to the early 2020s). TCRdb names Illumina MiSeq as the instrument used. TCRdb ran its own pipeline on the public reads, namely fastp trimming at Q25 and MiXCR clone calling, and kept in-frame beta chains. Each CDR3 protein gets just one entry, which takes the most common genes and DNA from the rows behind it. The table for this sample lists fewer than 250,000 distinct CDR3 sequences; 29% of them were counted only once. The leading ten clones occupy under 7.5% of the sample. Read against the paper, the sample's time point label means: pre-pandemic baseline sample and day 111 after first positive SARS-CoV-2 test. The sample in question was a blood sample, obtained at baseline and on roughly day 110 from a kidney transplant recipient. These receptors were collected from a young adult male patient who had COVID-19 and was a kidney transplant recipient. Some T cells seen after a transplant may have their origin in the graft donor.

Comments on this clonotype: A much larger clone is a single base away; this may be a read error. This sequence joins TRBV2 and TRBJ2-5, with 7 bases aligning to TRBD1. The length of the CDR3 is 13 residues. Per germline, CDR1 SNHLY and CDR2 FYNNEI. CDR3 sequence reads: CASSQTGQEIQYF. The CDR3, as DNA: TGTGCCAGCAGTCAGACAGGGCAAGAGATCCAGTACTTC.

This clonotype was counted a few times. The chain recombines TRBV7-6 with TRBJ2-1; 14 positions match TRBD2. Unmatched junction bases numbered 2, after V lost 5 bases and J lost 5 bases. Germline assignment: CDR1 SGHVS and CDR2 FNYEAQ. CDR3 length: 15 amino acids. The DNA for the CDR3 is TGTGCCAGCAGCGCGGGACTAGCGGGAGACAATGAGCAGTTCTTC. Amino acids: CASSAGLAGDNEQFF.

In this sample, this clonotype turned up many times. The chain carries TRBV12-2 and TRBJ1-2. TRBV12-2 is a listed pseudogene. This CDR3 contains 17 residues. This chain's CDR3 is CASRSGGTPRKTYGYTF. In nucleotides, the CDR3 is TGTGCAAGTCGCTCGGGGGGGACTCCACGAAAGACCTATGGCTACACCTTC.

Note on this clonotype: Given a much more abundant clone one base away, this may be a read error. The V and J genes are TRBV19 and TRBJ2-2; D remains ambiguous. Trimming pared 6 bases from V and 0 bases from J, leaving 8 bases between. Germline V gives CDR1 LNHDA, CDR2 SQIVND (reference sequence). This CDR3 has 14 amino acids. In nucleotides, the CDR3 is TGTGCCAGTAGCAGAAGCGCGAACACCGGGGAGCTGTTTTTT. Translation gives CASSRSANTGELFF.

With regard to this clonotype: One junction end disagrees with the germline gene, perhaps due to a read error. CDR3 nucleotides: TGTGCCCGCAGCGTACAAGCGGGGCCGGGCGAGCGGTACTTC. Protein product: CARSVQAGPGERYF. This chain joins TRBV9 and TRBJ2-7, with TRBD2 identical over 7 bases. Germline V gives CDR1 SGDLS, CDR2 YYNGEE. This CDR3 has 14 amino acids.

This clonotype was seen at least ten times. This chain links TRBV11-2 with TRBJ2-7, with D hard to call. V dropped 4 bases and J dropped 6 bases, with 10 bases sitting between them. CDR1 and CDR2 from the germline V gene are SGHAT and FQNNGV. CDR3 size: 12 residues. The CDR3 loop is CASSSSRSEQYF. CDR3 coding DNA: TGTGCCAGCAGCTCCTCCCGTTCCGAGCAGTACTTC.

Ten or more counts support this clonotype. This likely came from a read error, as a far larger clone is one base away. V usage is TRBV7-2 and J usage is TRBJ2-3, with D unresolved. The germline V gene has CDR1 SGHTA and CDR2 FQGNSA. This CDR3 spans 14 amino acids. Trimming removed 6 bases at V and 4 bases at J, with 14 bases between. CDR3 sequence reads: CASSFSLNADTQYF. The CDR3 DNA reads as TGTGCCAGCAGTTTCTCGCTAAACGCAGATACGCAGTATTTT.

With regard to this clonotype: A much more abundant neighbour one base away suggests this may be a read error. The DNA is omitted, as the CDR3 cannot be located on it reliably, and the CDR3 follows TCRdb's listing. The CDR3 spells CVSVPETSCEVGKTYGYTF. The chain links TRBV7-5 to TRBJ1-2. TRBV7-5 is assigned pseudogene status. The CDR3 is made up of 19 amino acids, end residues included.

As regards this clonotype: This could be a read error, since a much larger clone is one nucleotide away. The rearrangement uses TRBV6-1 and TRBJ2-7; 9 nucleotides line up with TRBD2. Germline V gene data show CDR1 as MNHNS and CDR2 as SASEGT. The CDR3 totals 15 residues. The CDR3 DNA follows: TGTGCCAGCAGTGGGTCTAGCGGGAATCGTCACGAGCAGTGCTTC. This sequence encodes CASSGSSGNRHEQCF.

Many counts were recorded for this clonotype. This chain uses TRBV5-1 with TRBJ1-5, with 12 bases matching TRBD1. Looked up from germline, CDR1 is SGHRS and CDR2 is YFSETQ. V shed 4 bases and J 4 bases; nucleotides not matched to a gene: 6. CDR3 length: 16 residues. Here the CDR3 reads CASSTGQGAVNQPQHF. CDR3 DNA sequence: TGCGCCAGCAGCACGGGACAGGGGGCTGTAAATCAGCCCCAGCATTTT. Together with reference TRBV5-1 and TRBJ1-5, the CDR3 gives the full variable domain: KAGVTQTPRYLIKTRGQQVTLSCSPISGHRSVSWYQQTPGQGLQFLFEYFSETQRNKGNFPGRFSGRQFSNSRSEMNVSTLELGDSALYLCASSTGQGAVNQPQHFGDGTRLSIL.

Many counts were recorded for this clonotype. The chain combines TRBV3-1 with TRBJ2-2; no clear D. V dropped 5 bases and J dropped 5 bases, with 24 bases sitting between them. The CDR3 is 18 residues long. CDR1 is LGHDT and CDR2 is YNNKEL in the germline V gene (reference sequence). CDR3 sequence reads: CASSDRRPISGLTGELFF. The CDR3 DNA sequence: TGTGCCAGCAGCGACCGTCGTCCCATTTCAGGCTTGACCGGGGAGCTGTTTTTT.

The chain couples TRBV5-1 to TRBJ1-5; D remains ambiguous. This CDR3 spans 19 amino acids. Germline V gene sequence: CDR1 SGHRS, CDR2 YFSETQ. Between the trimmed V and J ends, which lost 3 bases and 2 bases, there was a span of 24 bases. CDR3 bases: TGCGCCAGCAGCTGGCAGGCCAACATCGTTCAAGGAGGCAATCAGCCCCAGCATTTT. It translates to CASSWQANIVQGGNQPQHF.

As to this clonotype: Relative to the germline gene, one junction end is altered; a read error may explain this. The J gene is TRBJ2-3, the V gene TRBV5-1; D remains unclear. CDR1 is SGHRS and CDR2 is YFSETQ in the germline V gene. This CDR3 is built from 16 residues. The CDR3 coding sequence is TGCACCAGCAGCTCCGGCAGGCCATCTCCATATGGAACGCAGTATTTT. It translates to CTSSSGRPSPYGTQYF.

This clonotype was picked up many times. The chain employs TRBV20-1 and TRBJ1-5; perhaps TRBD1 as D (5 bases). From germline, CDR1 is DFQATT and CDR2 SNEGSKA (reference sequence). The CDR3 has 17 residues. Deletions cut 1 base from V and 1 base from J, with 17 bases between. CDR3 DNA sequence: TGCAGTGCTAGAGGGTCCCCGGGGGGAGAGAGCAATCAGCCCCAGCATTTT. Amino acids: CSARGSPGGESNQPQHF.

The chain combines TRBV19 with TRBJ1-1; D is ambiguous. There are 15 residues in the CDR3. Trimming took off 5 bases at V and 1 base at J, with 14 bases between the two ends. Looked up from germline, CDR1 is LNHDA and CDR2 is SQIVND (reference sequence). CDR3 in DNA: TGTGCCAGTAGTCTGTACCTTGACACGAACACTGAAGCTTTCTTT. This codes for CASSLYLDTNTEAFF.

The J gene is TRBJ2-7, the V gene TRBV6-1, with TRBD1 matching 8 bases. The trim removed 4 bases at V and 3 bases at J, leaving 8 bases unmatched. From germline, CDR1 is MNHNS and CDR2 SASEGT. The CDR3 loop spans 15 amino acids. The CDR3 nucleotides are TGTGCCAGCAGTGCCCCCGGGACAGGACGCTACGAGCAGTACTTC. Translated: CASSAPGTGRYEQYF.

Concerning this clonotype itself: A much larger clone differs by one base, so this may be a read error. This chain connects TRBV19 to TRBJ1-2; possible D gene TRBD1, 5 bases. Germline V gene data show CDR1 as LNHDA and CDR2 as SQIVND (reference sequence). Trimming left V 5 bases short and J 6 bases short, with 22 bases between. This CDR3 has 16 amino acids. This chain's CDR3 is CASSPEGRGGAHGYTF. CDR3 coding DNA: TGTGCCAGTAGTCCCGAGGGGCGCGGAGGGGCGCATGGCTACACCTTC.

This clonotype was counted many times. V is TRBV5-8 and J is TRBJ1-2; perhaps TRBD1 as D (5 bases). The CDR3 is made up of 15 amino acids. Germline V gene lookup returns CDR1 SGHTS and CDR2 YDEGEE. V was cut by 5 bases and J by 4 bases, with 18 bases left in between. The CDR3 DNA sequence: TGTGCCAGCAGTTCGACAGTGAGGAAGACCTATGGCTACACCTTC. Residues: CASSSTVRKTYGYTF.

Of note for this clonotype: It may be a read error: a sequence one base away is much more abundant. The chain has TRBV6-1 and TRBJ2-5; 7 nucleotides match TRBD2. From germline, CDR1 is MNHNS and CDR2 SASEGT. The CDR3 consists of 15 residues. The CDR3 is CTSRMTSRYQETQYF. As DNA, the CDR3 is TGTACCAGCAGGATGACTAGCAGGTACCAAGAGACCCAGTACTTC.

Remarks on this clonotype: This may come from a read error, since a much larger clone is one base off. The rearrangement joins TRBV6-4 to TRBJ2-2, with D possibly being TRBD1 or TRBD2 (5 bases each). CDR1 is MRHNA, CDR2 SNTAGT, per germline. The CDR3 totals 15 residues. The CDR3 sequence is CASSAGPSNTGELLF. The CDR3 DNA is TGTGCCAGCAGTGCGGGGCCTTCTAACACCGGGGAGCTGCTTTTT.